The next 21 T cell receptor beta chains were all read from a single sample in a study of HIV-infected children after antiretroviral therapy interruption. Treatment defined: PENTA 11 planned treatment interruption arm or continuous ART arm. A 3' RACE protocol on RNA, with unique molecular identifiers, produced the TCR library. Each CDR3 protein is one row after TCRdb ran MiXCR on the 3' RACE reads. The sample holds more than 40,000 distinct CDR3 sequences; 4.3% are singletons and the top ten take about 0.7%. The specimen comprised CD45RA+ CD4+ T cells from PBMCs, pooled from several time points, sampled from a donor given antiretroviral therapy, either interrupted or continuous. Subset: naive CD4+ CD45RA+ CD45RO- T cells. The receptors here all came from a pool of human donors with HIV.

By frequency in the sample, this clonotype is medium-sized. The chain combines TRBV5-1 with TRBJ1-3; the D is unclear. The CDR3 consists of 15 residues. Trimming took 0 bases from V and 0 from J, leaving 7 bases between them. CDR1 SGHRS and CDR2 YFSETQ come from the germline V gene. CDR3 residues: CASSLAYGSGNTIYF. The CDR3 DNA sequence: TGCGCCAGCAGCTTGGCCTACGGCTCTGGAAACACCATATATTTT.

This clonotype was observed a handful of times. V gene TRBV5-1 combines with J gene TRBJ2-5; D not resolved. This CDR3 comprises 14 residues. V lost 0 bases to trimming and J lost 1 base, with 7 bases between them. CDR1 is SGHRS, CDR2 YFSETQ, per germline. CDR3 in amino acids: CASSLAAFQETQYF. The CDR3 DNA follows: TGCGCCAGCAGCTTGGCGGCGTTCCAAGAGACCCAGTACTTC.

This clonotype was picked up many times. V gene TRBV29-1 combines with J gene TRBJ2-7, with TRBD1 matching over 11 bases. CDR1 is SQVTM, CDR2 ANQGSEA, per germline. The J segment lost 2 bases and the V segment lost 8 bases, leaving 8 bases of the junction unmatched. The CDR3 covers 14 residues. The CDR3 bases are TGCAGCATCGTACCGGGACAGGGGGCCTACGAGCAGTACTTC. Its protein product is CSIVPGQGAYEQYF.

The chain carries TRBV3-1 and TRBJ2-3; 9 bases map to TRBD2. This CDR3 has 16 amino acids. Trimming at V came to 2 bases and at J to 6 bases, leaving 9 bases not matched to a gene. Germline lookup yields CDR1 LGHDT and CDR2 YNNKEL (reference sequence). CDR3 DNA sequence: TGTGCCAGCAGCCAACCCCTAGCGGGGCACACCGATACGCAGTATTTT. Translated: CASSQPLAGHTDTQYF.

Turning to this clonotype: A junction end diverges from the germline sequence, so it may reflect a read error. The chain is built from TRBV6-7 and TRBJ2-7; a possible D gene is TRBD2 (6 bases). TRBV6-7 is assigned to the ORF class and has an uncertain function. The CDR3 loop spans 14 amino acids. CDR3 nucleotide sequence: TGTGCCATCAGTTCCAGTAGCGGAGGTTACGAGCAGTACTTC. Translated: CAISSSSGGYEQYF.

This clonotype was seen ten or more times. The V call is TRBV28, the J call TRBJ1-1, with D hard to call. This CDR3 contains 13 residues. The ends were cut back, 2 bases at V and 2 bases at J, with 6 bases in the middle. CDR1 and CDR2 from the germline V gene are MDHEN and SYDVKM. The CDR3 DNA is TGTGCCAGCAGTTTACAGCTCAACACTGAAGCTTTCTTT. Protein sequence: CASSLQLNTEAFF.

This clonotype has a count of ten or more. V and J are TRBV6-1 and TRBJ2-2; a possible D gene is TRBD2 (5 bases). Trimming removed 0 bases at V and 7 bases at J, with 9 bases between. Looked up from germline, CDR1 is MNHNS and CDR2 is SASEGT. This CDR3 has 14 amino acids. The chain's CDR3 is CASSEARGLGELFF. In DNA, the CDR3 is TGTGCCAGCAGTGAAGCGCGAGGGCTCGGGGAGCTGTTTTTT.

This clonotype was detected many times. The chain recombines TRBV7-9 with TRBJ1-1; 8 bases align to TRBD1. V lost 2 bases, J lost 7 bases, and 3 bases stayed unmatched. CDR1 and CDR2 from the germline V gene are SEHNR and FQNEAQ (reference sequence). The CDR3 loop spans 13 amino acids. The CDR3 loop is CASSLLTGGEAFF. CDR3 bases: TGTGCCAGCAGCTTACTAACAGGGGGTGAAGCTTTCTTT.

The V gene is TRBV6-1, the J gene TRBJ2-2; TRBD1 matches at 8 bases. V gave up 7 bases and J gave up 3 bases; unmatched junction bases: 7. Germline CDR1 is MNHNS and CDR2 is SASEGT. The CDR3 has 15 amino acids. The CDR3 spells CASNIQGAHTGELFF. Here the CDR3 DNA reads TGTGCCAGCAATATTCAGGGGGCGCACACCGGGGAGCTGTTTTTT.

The chain employs TRBV12-5 and TRBJ1-2; D not certain. The CDR3 totals 14 residues. Germline loops: CDR1 LGHNT, CDR2 FRNRAP. CDR3 residues: CASSPGGGNYGYTF. In DNA form, the CDR3 reads TGTGCCAGCAGTCCGGGAGGAGGTAACTATGGCTACACCTTC.

This clonotype was seen repeatedly, ten times or more. This chain joins TRBV6-6 and TRBJ2-3; D not resolved. CDR3 length: 11 amino acids. V was pared by 8 bases and J by 3 bases, with 6 bases between. Per the germline V gene, CDR1 is MNHNY and CDR2 is SVGAGI (reference sequence). The CDR3 bases are TGTGCCAGCGGCCAAACAGATACGCAGTATTTT. This codes for CASGQTDTQYF.

Ten or more counts support this clonotype. The chain combines TRBV28 with TRBJ2-7; maybe TRBD1 (6 bases). Germline-derived CDR1 and CDR2 are MDHEN and SYDVKM. This CDR3 has 12 amino acids. V dropped 5 bases and J dropped 3 bases, with 8 bases sitting between them. The CDR3 here is CASSTGFYEQYF. The CDR3, as DNA: TGTGCCAGCAGTACAGGGTTCTACGAGCAGTACTTC.

At least ten counts were recorded for this clonotype. The chain has TRBV29-1 and TRBJ2-6; D possibly corresponds to TRBD1 (6 bases). This CDR3 is 17 amino acids long. The V gene lost 2 bases and the J gene lost 2 bases, with 16 bases spanning the gap. Per the germline V gene, CDR1 is SQVTM and CDR2 is ANQGSEA. This CDR3 is CSVEWGRGGTGANVLTF. The CDR3, as DNA: TGCAGCGTTGAATGGGGCAGGGGTGGAACTGGGGCCAACGTCCTGACTTTC.

This sequence joins TRBV20-1 and TRBJ1-2, with D unclear. Germline V gives CDR1 DFQATT, CDR2 SNEGSKA (reference sequence). The CDR3 is 15 amino acids. V gave up 1 base and J gave up 5 bases, with 17 bases separating them. CDR3 sequence (DNA): TGCAGTGCTAGAGTCCGGGCCCTGGATTCGTATGGCTACACCTTC. Translating gives CSARVRALDSYGYTF.

At least ten counts were recorded for this clonotype. This chain connects TRBV18 to TRBJ1-2; D remains ambiguous. This CDR3 contains 15 residues. V shed 3 bases and J shed 4 bases, with 15 bases lying between them. Germline CDR1 and CDR2: KGHSH and LQKENI. The CDR3 loop reads CASSPPAGASYGYTF. CDR3 sequence (DNA): TGTGCCAGCTCACCCCCGGCCGGCGCGAGCTATGGCTACACCTTC.

This clonotype appeared many times. V and J are TRBV12-5 and TRBJ1-5; the D gene is possibly TRBD1 (5 bases). Per the germline V gene, CDR1 is LGHNT and CDR2 is FRNRAP. V was pared by 5 bases and J by 3 bases, with 14 bases between. The CDR3 spans 15 residues. In DNA form, the CDR3 reads TGTGCTAGTGGTCCCGGGACCGCCGACAATCAGCCCCAGCATTTT. Its translation: CASGPGTADNQPQHF.

This clonotype was seen at least ten times. The chain couples TRBV7-7 to TRBJ2-6; unclear D gene. Germline V gene lookup returns CDR1 SSHAT and CDR2 FNYEAQ (reference sequence). Between the trimmed V and J ends, which lost 10 bases and 0 bases, there was a span of 10 bases. The CDR3 covers 14 residues. The CDR3 sequence is CATPGVSGANVLTF. CDR3 bases: TGTGCCACCCCTGGGGTCTCTGGGGCCAACGTCCTGACTTTC.

This clonotype was detected many times. The V call is TRBV5-1, the J call TRBJ1-4; D may be TRBD1 (5 bases). Germline loops: CDR1 SGHRS, CDR2 YFSETQ. The CDR3 covers 16 residues. The V gene lost 3 bases and the J gene lost 0 bases, with 12 bases spanning the gap. The CDR3 is CASSSGGVATNEKLFF. The CDR3 coding sequence is TGCGCCAGCAGCTCGGGAGGGGTTGCAACTAATGAAAAACTGTTTTTT.

This clonotype was observed a few times. In DNA form, the CDR3 reads TGTGCTAGTGGTTTGGTGGGCTTACAGCCCCAGCATTTT. This sequence encodes CASGLVGLQPQHF. The V call is TRBV12-5, the J call TRBJ1-5, with D unresolved. Trimming took 0 bases from V and 7 from J, leaving 7 bases between them. CDR3 size: 13 residues. The V gene's germline CDR1 is LGHNT and CDR2 FRNRAP.

There are a few counts of this clonotype. This sequence joins TRBV23-1 and TRBJ2-6, with unresolved D. TRBV23-1 belongs to the ORF category, with a function that is uncertain. The CDR3 loop spans 18 amino acids. V was clipped by 2 bases and J by 1 base, with 15 bases between them. CDR3: CASSQIPGRRSGANVLTF. The CDR3 nucleotides read TGCGCCAGCAGTCAAATACCCGGGCGGAGATCTGGGGCCAACGTCCTGACTTTC.

This clonotype was recorded at least ten times. This rearrangement joins TRBV19 to TRBJ1-5; 10 nucleotides align to TRBD1. Germline CDR1 LNHDA, CDR2 SQIVND (reference sequence). V was pared by 2 bases and J by 5 bases, with 6 bases of the junction left unmatched. The CDR3 runs to 16 residues. CDR3 sequence: CASSILLGTGDQPQHF. As DNA, the CDR3 is TGTGCCAGTAGTATACTTCTAGGGACAGGGGATCAGCCCCAGCATTTT.